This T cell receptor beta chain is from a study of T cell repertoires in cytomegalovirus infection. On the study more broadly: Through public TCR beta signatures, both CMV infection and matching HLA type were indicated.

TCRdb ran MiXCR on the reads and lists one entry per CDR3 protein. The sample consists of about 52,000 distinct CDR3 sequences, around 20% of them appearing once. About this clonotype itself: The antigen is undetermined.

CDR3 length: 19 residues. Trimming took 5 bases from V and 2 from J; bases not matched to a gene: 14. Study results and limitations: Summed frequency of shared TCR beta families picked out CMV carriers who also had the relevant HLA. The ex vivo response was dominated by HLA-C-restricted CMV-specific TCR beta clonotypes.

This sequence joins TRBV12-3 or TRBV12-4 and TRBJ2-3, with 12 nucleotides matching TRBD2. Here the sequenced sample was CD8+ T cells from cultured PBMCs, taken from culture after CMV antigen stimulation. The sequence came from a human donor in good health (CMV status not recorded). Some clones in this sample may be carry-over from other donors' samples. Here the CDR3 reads CASSPHLAGGPIDTDTQYF. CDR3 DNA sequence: TGTGCCAGCAGTCCCCATCTAGCGGGGGGGCCGATCGACACAGATACGCAGTATTTT.